This T cell receptor (beta chain) comes out of a study of cytomegalovirus exposure and HLA in healthy donors (dated by TCRdb to 2017 to 2019). For the study in its entirety: According to an earlier analysis of 587 of the donors, about 190 million T cells yielded roughly 100 million unique TCR beta sequences and 276 Gb of sequence data. About 300 gigabases of sequencing data and approximately 80 million unique TCR sequences were included in an early release covering 500 to 750 HLA-typed donors. Of the 398 genotyped donors, about 80% fell in the genetic ancestry cluster associated with self-reported Caucasian donors. The aim of the study was to test whether cataloging public T cell receptors could identify signatures of past pathogen exposure. The study used immunosequencing to profile the T cell repertoires of 666 subjects and linked those repertoires to cytomegalovirus serostatus. A separate validation cohort of roughly 120 different subjects was used in addition to the roughly 620-subject first cohort. High-throughput TCR immunosequencing, statistical association of individual TCRs with disease status, and machine learning were combined to predict cytomegalovirus infection status. To study patterns of TCR occurrence, a later analysis re-analyzed previously published TCR beta repertoires from more than 550 donors and added high-resolution HLA genotyping. Rather than drawing on any new phenotypic data, the later analysis identified candidate immune exposures from TCR beta sequences and the way those sequences occurred across donors. An earlier analysis of roughly 600 of the donors used high-throughput TCR beta sequencing to judge whether each TCR beta V gene segment behaved as functional or pseudogenic. Donor age, sex, ethnicity and CMV serostatus were compiled together with the repertoire data. A later genetic analysis took genome-wide SNP genotypes for about 65% of the 666 donors and used that subset as a discovery cohort. Every discovery cohort repertoire had been produced on one sequencing platform. HLA typing included class I and class II loci at four-digit resolution. The number of donors typed differed by locus, with 629-630 for A, B, C, DRB1 and DQB1, around 520 for DQA1, 600 to 610 for DPA1, and 400 to 490 for DPB1. About 5 DR-DQ haplotypes were handled as single units for association and clustering, since linkage in the cohort was strong. Among about 370 genotyped donors of the cohort, an average of roughly 230,000 unique TCR beta nucleotide sequences was sequenced per donor, of which about 19% were non-productive. Overall study results and their limits: The earlier analysis of 587 of the donors excluded 15 to 20 rarely observed V segments, including chromosome 9 orphons, because counts were too low. Three of the identified cytomegalovirus-associated TCR beta chains were confirmed in vitro to be specific for cytomegalovirus antigens. A later analysis found that TCR association rates varied across HLA loci, with DRB1 alleles showing the most associated TCRs and HLA-C alleles the fewest. According to a later analysis, parvovirus B19, influenza, CMV and Epstein-Barr virus appeared linked to several top co-occurrence clusters. Some IMGT-functional V segments, including TRBV6-2 and TRBV6-3, could not be told apart with the 87-base-pair reads, so those segments were excluded. Broadly in line with IMGT annotations, most TCR beta V segments showed up in productive rearrangements about 90% or about 30% of the time in an earlier analysis of approximately 600 of the donors. The presence/absence analyses assumed that sequencing depth was roughly uniform across donors, and that assumption may not be true. It was suggested by the authors that the approach could potentially be generalized to other disease states and immunological phenotypes. Immune exposure information for the cohort was limited to CMV serostatus. Specific HLA alleles were associated with 15,000 to 20,000 TCR beta sequences at a false discovery rate of 0.05 in a later analysis. When HLA alleles, especially DR and DQ, strongly co-occurred, attributing TCR associations to individual alleles was difficult. A total of 150 or so TCR beta chains were listed by the study as associated with cytomegalovirus. A later genetic analysis reported fewer N-insertions in productive TCRs among donors in an Asian-associated ancestry cluster than the roughly 620-donor mean. Compared with equally common non-associated chains, HLA-associated TCR beta chains in a later analysis were more clonally expanded and had lower generation probabilities. The cohort was sequenced for TCR beta chains only, and without alpha or paired-chain data the features that could be detected were limited. A cluster of highly shared sequence variants was judged likely to be a technical artifact of the sequencing pipeline. Most TCR sequences were seen in very few donors, while some public TCRs were found in many individuals. Cytomegalovirus status was reported to be diagnosed by the classifier with high specificity and sensitivity in both the original and validation cohorts. In a later genetic analysis, a missense DCLRE1C variant was associated with V-gene and J-gene trimming of TCR beta chains, and the association was replicated in an independent cohort. Linkage disequilibrium might explain the correlated functional status among segregating V segments, but an unknown experimental factor could not be excluded. A later analysis found that most CMV-associated TCR beta chains appeared HLA-restricted, with HLA associations seemingly driven largely by CMV exposure. HLA typing was unavailable for some donors at each locus, so association tests used only the typed subset. A further reported finding was that TCR beta sequences accurately predicted the HLA-A and HLA-B alleles for most subjects in the first cohort.

About this clone itself: Its antigen is still unknown. No base quality information exists; no much larger clone differs at one position.

From a lookup of the germline V gene (reference sequence), CDR1 and CDR2 are LNHDA and SQIVND. After removal of 9 bases from V and 2 bases from J, the junction retains 8 bases not matched to a gene. Taken from cysteine to phenylalanine, the CDR3 has 14 residues. The only DNA kept is the CDR3, 42 bases in frame from the first base. Libraries were made using the immunoSEQ multiplex PCR assay. For the multiplex PCR, a mixture combining 60 forward primers for TCR Vbeta segments and 13 reverse primers for TCR Jbeta segments was used. The CDR3 region of rearranged TCR beta genes was amplified from genomic DNA by a multiplex PCR assay. The Illumina HiSeq System was used to sequence the amplified TCR beta libraries as 87-base-pair reads. The authors' pipeline ran thus. A later analysis tallied 75 million to 95 million unique TCR beta chains across the 700 or so repertoires, and about 12 million of those chains were shared by two or more donors. Raw reads were error-corrected and collapsed into unique sequences with a nearest-neighbor algorithm that merged closely related sequences to remove PCR and sequencing errors. CDR3 sequences were aligned to IMGT reference sequences to assign V, D and J gene segments. For a sequence to be retained, a match of at least six nucleotides was required to both a V gene segment and a J gene segment. A rearrangement was called productive if the CDR3 had no stop codons and remained in frame with V and J, and every other rearrangement was called non-productive. Following IMGT convention, CDR3 was defined as the stretch from the second conserved V-encoded cysteine to the conserved J-encoded phenylalanine. The earlier analysis of fewer than 700 of the donors excluded sequences that lacked an unambiguous match to a single V gene segment. In an earlier analysis of several hundred of the donors, V segments were called functional above 56.7% productive rearrangements and were called segregating when the between-donor standard deviation exceeded 5%. To diagnose cytomegalovirus status from the catalog of TCR beta chain sequences, a statistical classification framework was built. In a later analysis, TCR nucleotide sequences were compared against IMGT/GENE-DB human TR gene sequences so that V and J genes could be assigned. In a later analysis, CDR3 sequences and most-parsimonious VDJ recombination scenarios were assigned using the TCRdist pipeline. A later analysis defined each TCR beta chain by its CDR3 amino acid sequence plus V-gene family, and excluded reads lacking a unique V-gene family. To address suspected cross-contamination and a sequencing artifact, a later analysis removed approximately 590 highly shared, low-generation-probability nucleotide sequences. A later analysis calculated a clonal expansion index for each public chain from normalized within-repertoire ranks of inferred template counts. In a later analysis, generation probabilities were computed with a VDJ recombination model fitted to out-of-frame rearrangements, and the resulting probabilities were checked against IGoR. Hypergeometric tests were used in a later analysis to score TCR-TCR, TCR-HLA and TCR-CMV co-occurrence, with a repertoire-size bias correction applied to the TCR pairs. A later analysis estimated false discovery rates by permuting HLA or CMV assignments 20 times. A later analysis grouped co-occurring TCRs with DBSCAN, adding TCRdist sequence similarity when clustering within HLA-allele-positive subsets. Co-occurrence clustering excluded repertoires with fewer than 30,000 or more than 120,000 public chains, plus five with anomalous nucleotide sharing. TCRdb mirrors the immuneACCESS table, restricted to in-frame sequences. Some clones are absent from its copies; in checked studies, under half trace to an unresolved V gene, and the reason for the others is unknown. The V and J calls and clone size come from that table; D and trimming were worked out from the DNA. This sample comprises 150,000 to 200,000 clones, 65% to 85% of them detected only once. More than 6% of the sample goes to the ten largest clones.

The cohort was made up of approximately 670 healthy bone marrow donors. All cohort members were sampled while nominally healthy, although unrecorded immune exposures were likely present. The donor tested CMV seropositive, placing the donor among the 289 seropositive members of the cohort. A peripheral blood sample was collected from each donor, and TCR beta sequencing was performed on peripheral blood mononuclear cells. The Qiagen DNeasy Blood Extraction Kit was used to extract genomic DNA from the blood cell samples. The specimen was PBMCs. The chain couples TRBV19 to TRBJ2-3, with 7 bases aligning to TRBD1. The origin of this receptor is a woman between 35 and 50 years old in good health and CMV-seropositive. Here the CDR3 is given as CASRRDSLTDTQYF. The DNA sequence is as follows: TGTGCCAGCCGCCGGGACAGCCTCACAGATACGCAGTATTTT.